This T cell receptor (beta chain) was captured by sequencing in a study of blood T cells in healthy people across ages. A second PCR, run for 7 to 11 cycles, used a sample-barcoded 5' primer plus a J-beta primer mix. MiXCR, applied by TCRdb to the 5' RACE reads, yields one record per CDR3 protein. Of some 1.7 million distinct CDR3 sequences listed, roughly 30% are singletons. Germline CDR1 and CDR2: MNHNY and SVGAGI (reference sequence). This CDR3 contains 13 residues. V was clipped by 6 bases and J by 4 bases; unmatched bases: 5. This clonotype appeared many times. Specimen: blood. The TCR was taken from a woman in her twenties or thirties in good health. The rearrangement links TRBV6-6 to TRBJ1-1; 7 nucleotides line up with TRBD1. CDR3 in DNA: TGTGCCAGCAGCTCGTCAGGGGGCACTGAAGCTTTCTTT. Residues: CASSSSGGTEAFF.